Reported below is one TCR beta chain. The limits of the CDR3 on the DNA are not certain, so only TCRdb's listed CDR3 is given. This entry comes from a study of T-cell reconstitution after alpha-beta-depleted transplantation in children. Construction of the TCRbeta library involved unique molecular identifiers. In TCRdb, the PCR reads were re-called with MiXCR into one record per CDR3 protein. Counted here are about 370,000 distinct CDR3 sequences, over 20% occurring once; the ten biggest clones make up about 3.8%. Germline lookup yields CDR1 SGHDN and CDR2 FVKESK. The CDR3 length is 24 residues, termini included.

The sequence was obtained from a human donor who donated a stem cell graft to a child with acute myeloid leukemia. The rearrangement uses TRBV14 and TRBJ2-7; the table's D call, TRBD2, was not checked against the DNA. Sample: PBMCs from the stem cell graft donor, taken from the stem cell graft. CDR3: CASSRRVAGGPTSSTSGRAYEQYF.